The next 24 T cell receptor beta chains were all read from a single sample in a study of T-cell memory formation after mild COVID-19. TCRdb itself ran the 5' RACE reads through MiXCR, one entry per CDR3 protein. The table has 130,000 to 150,000 distinct CDR3 sequences, 6% seen once; the top ten hold 2% to 2.5%. Sequenced: PBMCs or a T cell subset sorted from them (not recorded which). These receptors were taken from an adult woman who had mild COVID-19 (a few samples of this study predate the infection). Cell type and time point are not known.

The chain employs TRBV30 and TRBJ1-2; 9 nucleotides agree with TRBD1. The germline gives CDR1 GTSNPN, CDR2 SVGIG (reference sequence). V was pared by 3 bases and J by 4 bases, with 6 bases of the junction left unmatched. This CDR3 has 14 amino acids. CDR3: CAWRGQGRVYGYTF. In nucleotides, the CDR3 is TGTGCCTGGAGGGGACAGGGAAGGGTCTATGGCTACACCTTC.

The chain has TRBV5-1 and TRBJ1-1; no clear D gene. The CDR3 spans 11 residues. Germline CDR1 SGHRS, CDR2 YFSETQ. Trimming shortened V by 3 bases and J by 7 bases, and 7 bases separated the two germline ends. CDR3 DNA: TGCGCCAGCAGCTCGCATTTTGAAGCTTTCTTT. It translates to CASSSHFEAFF.

The CDR3 reads CASSLTGGGETDTQYF. CDR3 DNA: TGTGCCAGCAGCTTAACGGGAGGGGGCGAAACAGATACGCAGTATTTT. This rearrangement joins TRBV11-3 to TRBJ2-3, with a tentative D call TRBD2 (8 bases). This CDR3 is 16 amino acids long. The germline V gene has CDR1 SGHNT and CDR2 YENEEA. V gave up 2 bases and J gave up 3 bases, with 15 bases separating them.

This clonotype was seen at least ten times. The V and J genes are TRBV7-2 and TRBJ2-7; D not certain. The CDR3 runs to 14 residues. Germline lookup yields CDR1 SGHTA and CDR2 FQGNSA. V was shortened by 1 base and J by 2 bases, with 9 bases between the two germline ends. For the CDR3, the DNA is TGTGCCAGCAGCTTAGTTGGCACAGCCTACGAGCAGTACTTC. It codes for CASSLVGTAYEQYF.

This clonotype was detected many times. This chain links TRBV12-3 or TRBV12-4 with TRBJ2-2; TRBD2 matches at 7 bases. The CDR3 runs 13 residues. Losses at the gene ends were 5 bases for V and 6 bases for J; bases not matched to a gene: 3. The chain's CDR3 is CASSSGKAGELFF. The CDR3 region has the DNA TGTGCCAGCAGTAGCGGGAAGGCCGGGGAGCTGTTTTTT.

This clonotype was recorded a few times. The chain employs TRBV3-1 and TRBJ2-5; 7 bases map to TRBD2. V lost 3 bases to trimming and J lost 2 bases; unmatched junction nucleotides: 12. CDR3 length equals 17 residues. Germline assignment: CDR1 LGHDT and CDR2 YNNKEL (reference sequence). The DNA for the CDR3 is TGTGCCAGCAGCCAGCCGGGACTACGCGGGACTCAAGAGACCCAGTACTTC. Translation: CASSQPGLRGTQETQYF.

The chain combines TRBV25-1 with TRBJ1-5, with 9 bases lining up with TRBD1. Germline CDR1 reads MGHDK; CDR2 reads SYGVNS. The length of the CDR3 is 18 residues. The V gene end was trimmed by 8 bases and the J gene end by 2 bases; junction bases not matched to a gene: 16. The CDR3 region has the DNA TGTGCCAGCCTGACCCGGGACAGGGCTATGTTTGGCAATCAGCCCCAGCATTTT. Translated, it gives CASLTRDRAMFGNQPQHF.

V gene TRBV7-2 combines with J gene TRBJ2-7, with 9 positions matching TRBD1. CDR1 is SGHTA and CDR2 is FQGNSA in the germline V gene. The CDR3 loop spans 15 amino acids. Trimming at V came to 5 bases and at J to 1 base, leaving 6 bases not matched to a gene. The chain's CDR3 is CASSGRQGGSYEQYF. CDR3 DNA: TGTGCCAGCAGCGGACGACAGGGGGGATCCTACGAGCAGTACTTC.

This clonotype has at least ten counts. The V gene is TRBV5-6, the J gene TRBJ1-6; D remains unclear. The CDR3 consists of 15 residues. Germline CDR1 is SGHDT and CDR2 is YYEEEE. Trimming cost V 0 bases and J 5 bases, with 9 bases left between them. For the CDR3, the DNA is TGTGCCAGCAGCTTGGTGGCAAGGGATAATTCACCCCTCCACTTT. This translates into CASSLVARDNSPLHF.

The gene calls are TRBV5-1 and TRBJ2-6, with D possibly matching TRBD1 (6 bases). This CDR3 spans 15 amino acids. In germline, CDR1 is SGHRS, CDR2 YFSETQ. V gave up 5 bases and J gave up 0 bases, with 9 bases separating them. The CDR3 loop is CASSTGNSGANVLTF. The CDR3 DNA reads TGCGCCAGCAGTACAGGGAACTCTGGGGCCAACGTCCTGACTTTC. Full variable domain (rest looked up from reference TRBV5-1 and TRBJ2-6): KAGVTQTPRYLIKTRGQQVTLSCSPISGHRSVSWYQQTPGQGLQFLFEYFSETQRNKGNFPGRFSGRQFSNSRSEMNVSTLELGDSALYLCASSTGNSGANVLTFGAGSRLTVL.

This clonotype was detected once. J is TRBJ2-1 and V is TRBV20-1; 9 bases line up with TRBD2. The germline V gene encodes CDR1 DFQATT and CDR2 SNEGSKA (reference sequence). CDR3 length: 17 residues. J lost 1 base, V lost 0 bases, and 7 bases had no gene match. The CDR3 DNA reads as TGCAGTGCTAGAGATATAACTAGCGGGTGGTCCTACAATGAGCAGTTCTTC. Its protein product is CSARDITSGWSYNEQFF.

The CDR3 DNA follows: TGTGCCAGCAGCACAAGGACAGGGGGCACCTACGAGCAGTACTTC. Protein: CASSTRTGGTYEQYF. The rearrangement links TRBV7-2 to TRBJ2-7, with TRBD1 matching 11 bases. The CDR3 consists of 15 residues. Germline assignment: CDR1 SGHTA and CDR2 FQGNSA. After removal of 5 bases from V and 2 bases from J, the junction contained 5 bases not matched to a gene. Using reference TRBV7-2 and TRBJ2-7 for the parts outside the CDR3, the full variable domain is GAGVSQSPSNKVTEKGKDVELRCDPISGHTALYWYRQSLGQGLEFLIYFQGNSAPDKSGLPSDRFSAERTGGSVSTLTIQRTQQEDSAVYLCASSTRTGGTYEQYFGPGTRLTVT.

This clonotype showed up many times. V is TRBV4-2 and J is TRBJ2-2; 10 positions agree with TRBD2. The germline gives CDR1 LGHNA, CDR2 YNFKEQ. With 0 bases clipped from V and 1 base from J, the junction kept 2 bases outside the gene matches. The length of the CDR3 is 17 residues. The CDR3 DNA follows: TGTGCCAGCAGCCAAGATCCTAGCGGGAGGAACACCGGGGAGCTGTTTTTT. It is translated as CASSQDPSGRNTGELFF.

This clonotype was recorded at least ten times. The V call is TRBV12-3 or TRBV12-4, the J call TRBJ1-2, with D possibly being TRBD1 (5 bases). This CDR3 comprises 13 residues. Trimming removed 1 base at V and 8 bases at J, with 11 bases between. The CDR3: CASSLGQYTGYTF. The DNA of the CDR3 is TGTGCCAGCAGTTTAGGACAGTACACGGGCTACACCTTC.

At least ten counts were recorded for this clonotype. The chain couples TRBV10-3 to TRBJ2-6, with 7 positions matching TRBD1. Germline trimming cut 10 bases from V and 3 bases from J; bases unmatched to any gene: 6. Per the germline V gene, CDR1 is ENHRY and CDR2 is SYGVKD. CDR3 size: 14 residues. CDR3 region: CATSGGSGANVLTF. The CDR3 DNA follows: TGTGCCACGTCAGGGGGTAGTGGGGCCAACGTCCTGACTTTC.

This clonotype was observed at least ten times. This chain connects TRBV5-1 to TRBJ2-7, with D perhaps TRBD1 (5 bases). V dropped 4 bases and J dropped 1 base, with 9 bases sitting between them. This CDR3 spans 13 amino acids. Germline-derived CDR1 and CDR2 are SGHRS and YFSETQ. The CDR3 nucleotides read TGCGCCAGCAGCCAGACAGAGTCCTACGAGCAGTACTTC. Its protein product is CASSQTESYEQYF.

This clonotype was detected ten times or more. The chain recombines TRBV19 with TRBJ1-1, with no clear D. This CDR3 is 14 amino acids long. Trimming removed 3 bases at V and 5 bases at J, with 13 bases between. Germline V gene sequence: CDR1 LNHDA, CDR2 SQIVND (reference sequence). The CDR3 bases are TGTGCCAGTAGTATCAAGGGTATTACGACTGAAGCTTTCTTT. It encodes CASSIKGITTEAFF.

The table lists this clonotype with a few counts. The chain joins TRBV7-8 to TRBJ1-1; D is unresolved. From germline, CDR1 is SGHVS and CDR2 FQNEAQ. The CDR3 totals 16 residues. V was clipped by 2 bases and J by 1 base, with 14 bases between them. CDR3 loop: CASSLSHSAENTEAFF. CDR3 bases: TGTGCCAGCAGCTTATCCCATTCGGCGGAGAACACTGAAGCTTTCTTT.

Many counts were recorded for this clonotype. The CDR3 region is CASSDTGTPGELFF. CDR3 in DNA: TGTGCCAGCAGCGATACAGGGACCCCCGGGGAGCTGTTTTTT. The rearrangement links TRBV7-9 to TRBJ2-2; possible D gene TRBD1, 6 bases. This CDR3 contains 14 residues. Trimming removed 5 bases from V and 6 bases from J, with 13 bases in between. Per germline, CDR1 SEHNR and CDR2 FQNEAQ (reference sequence). Filled out from reference TRBV7-9 and TRBJ2-2, the complete variable domain reads DTGVSQNPRHKITKRGQNVTFRCDPISEHNRLYWYRQTLGQGPEFLTYFQNEAQLEKSRLLSDRFSAERPKGSFSTLEIQRTEQGDSAMYLCASSDTGTPGELFFGEGSRLTVL.

Many counts were recorded for this clonotype. The V call is TRBV5-1, the J call TRBJ1-1, with TRBD1 matching over 7 bases. Trimming at V came to 1 base and at J to 1 base, leaving 4 bases not matched to a gene. This CDR3 region has 15 residues. In germline, CDR1 is SGHRS, CDR2 YFSETQ. The CDR3 nucleotides read TGCGCCAGCAGCTTGAGGACAGGAGAGAACACTGAAGCTTTCTTT. This codes for CASSLRTGENTEAFF.

This clonotype has at least ten counts. V is TRBV7-2 and J is TRBJ2-7, with D uncertain. With 2 bases removed from V and 2 bases from J, the gap between germline ends came to 13 bases. CDR1 and CDR2 from the germline V gene are SGHTA and FQGNSA. The CDR3 length is 15 residues. The CDR3 DNA reads as TGTGCCAGCAGCTTAACCGGGCAGCTAACCTACGAGCAGTACTTC. This codes for CASSLTGQLTYEQYF.

The chain uses TRBV5-4 and TRBJ2-2, with 7 bases matching TRBD2. V lost 0 bases and J lost 1; bases outside the gene matches: 6. The germline V gene encodes CDR1 SGHNT and CDR2 YYREEE (reference sequence). The CDR3 length is 17 residues. CDR3 residues: CASSLGATSWNTGELFF. In DNA, the CDR3 is TGTGCCAGCAGCTTGGGGGCGACTAGCTGGAACACCGGGGAGCTGTTTTTT.

The table lists this clonotype with a few counts. V usage is TRBV4-1 and J usage is TRBJ2-5; 7 bases are shared with TRBD2. V trimming: 4 bases; J trimming: 2 bases; junction bases outside the gene matches: 10. The CDR3 contains 16 residues. Germline V gives CDR1 MGHRA, CDR2 YSYEKL. CDR3: CASSRREQGTQETQYF. CDR3 bases: TGCGCCAGCAGCCGGCGGGAGCAGGGAACGCAAGAGACCCAGTACTTC.

The table lists this clonotype with a few counts. V gene TRBV7-6 combines with J gene TRBJ1-1, with 9 bases identical to TRBD1. V shed 5 bases and J 11 bases; nucleotides not matched to a gene: 6. CDR1 and CDR2 from the germline V gene are SGHVS and FNYEAQ. This CDR3 spans 12 amino acids. The CDR3 region has the DNA TGTGCCAGCAGCCCGGGGACAGGGAGGGCTTTCTTT. Encoded protein: CASSPGTGRAFF.